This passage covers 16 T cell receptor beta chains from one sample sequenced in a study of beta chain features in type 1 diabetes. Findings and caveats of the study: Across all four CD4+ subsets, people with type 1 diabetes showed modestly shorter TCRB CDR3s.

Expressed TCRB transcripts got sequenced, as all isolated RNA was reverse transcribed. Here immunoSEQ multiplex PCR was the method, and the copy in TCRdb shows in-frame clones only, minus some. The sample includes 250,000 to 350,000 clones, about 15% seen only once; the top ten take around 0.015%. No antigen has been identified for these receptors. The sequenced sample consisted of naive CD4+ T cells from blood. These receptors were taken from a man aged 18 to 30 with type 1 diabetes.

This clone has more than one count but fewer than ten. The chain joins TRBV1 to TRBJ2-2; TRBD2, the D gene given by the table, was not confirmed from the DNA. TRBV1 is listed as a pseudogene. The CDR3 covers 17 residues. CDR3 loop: CTSNPTRLVSSTGELFF. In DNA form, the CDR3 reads TGCACCAGCAACCCGACGCGACTAGTATCTAGCACCGGGGAGCTGTTTTTT.

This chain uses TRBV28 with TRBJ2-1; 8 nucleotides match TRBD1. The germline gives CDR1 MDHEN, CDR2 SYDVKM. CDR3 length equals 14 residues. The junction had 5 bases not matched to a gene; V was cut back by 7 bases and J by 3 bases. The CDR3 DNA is TGTGCCAGCACCTCAGGGGGCGTCTACAATGAGCAGTTCTTC. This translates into CASTSGGVYNEQFF.

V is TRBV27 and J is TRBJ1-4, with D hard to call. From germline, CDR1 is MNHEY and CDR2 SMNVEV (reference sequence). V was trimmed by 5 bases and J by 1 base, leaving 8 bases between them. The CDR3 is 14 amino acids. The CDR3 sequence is CASSPFLTNEKLFF. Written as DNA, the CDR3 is TGTGCCAGCAGTCCCTTCTTAACTAATGAAAAACTGTTTTTT.

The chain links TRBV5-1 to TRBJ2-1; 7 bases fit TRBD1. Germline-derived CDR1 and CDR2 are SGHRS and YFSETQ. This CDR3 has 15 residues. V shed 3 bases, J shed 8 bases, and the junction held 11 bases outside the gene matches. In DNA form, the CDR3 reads TGCGCCAGCAGCTCCCGGGACAGTAGTAGGGATGAGCAGTTCTTC. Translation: CASSSRDSSRDEQFF.

Here the CDR3 reads CSVEGGKESHGYTF. The CDR3 region has the DNA TGCAGCGTTGAAGGGGGCAAGGAATCCCATGGCTACACCTTC. The rearrangement uses TRBV29-1 and TRBJ1-2; maybe TRBD1 (5 bases). The CDR3 is 14 amino acids. Between the trimmed V and J ends, which lost 1 base and 6 bases, there was a span of 15 bases. CDR1 and CDR2 (germline): SQVTM, ANQGSEA.

The CDR3 coding sequence is TGTGCCAGCAGCTTGGGACAGGGGATCACAGATACGCAGTATTTT. Amino acids: CASSLGQGITDTQYF. The chain is built from TRBV5-4 and TRBJ2-3; 8 bases are a match to TRBD1. V shed 0 bases and J 2 bases; nucleotides not matched to a gene: 2. Germline V gene data show CDR1 as SGHNT and CDR2 as YYREEE (reference sequence). This CDR3 has 15 residues.

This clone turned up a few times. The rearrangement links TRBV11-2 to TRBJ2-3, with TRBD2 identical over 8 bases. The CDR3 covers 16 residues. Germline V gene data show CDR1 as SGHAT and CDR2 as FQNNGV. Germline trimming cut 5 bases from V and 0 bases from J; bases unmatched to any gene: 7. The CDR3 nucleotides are TGTGCCAGCAGCCCACGGGCTAGCGGGAGCACAGATACGCAGTATTTT. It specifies CASSPRASGSTDTQYF.

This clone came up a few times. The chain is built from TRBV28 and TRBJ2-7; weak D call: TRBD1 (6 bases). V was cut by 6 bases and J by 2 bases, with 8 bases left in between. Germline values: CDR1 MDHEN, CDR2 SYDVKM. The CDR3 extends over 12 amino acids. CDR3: CASRAGAYEQYF. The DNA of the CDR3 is TGTGCCAGCAGGGCAGGGGCCTACGAGCAGTACTTC.

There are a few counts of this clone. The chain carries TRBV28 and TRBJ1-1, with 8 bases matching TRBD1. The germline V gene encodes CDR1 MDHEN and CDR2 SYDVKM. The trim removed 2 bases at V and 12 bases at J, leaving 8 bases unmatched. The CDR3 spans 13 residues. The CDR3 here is CASSLRQGPKSFF. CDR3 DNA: TGTGCCAGCAGTTTACGACAGGGGCCCAAATCTTTCTTT.

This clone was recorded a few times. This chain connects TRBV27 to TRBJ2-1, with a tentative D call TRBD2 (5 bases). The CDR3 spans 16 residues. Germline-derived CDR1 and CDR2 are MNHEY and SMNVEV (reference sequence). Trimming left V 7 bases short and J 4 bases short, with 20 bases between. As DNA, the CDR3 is TGTGCCAGCACCGTTAGCACGAGGGTTAGGTACAATGAGCAGTTCTTC. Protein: CASTVSTRVRYNEQFF.

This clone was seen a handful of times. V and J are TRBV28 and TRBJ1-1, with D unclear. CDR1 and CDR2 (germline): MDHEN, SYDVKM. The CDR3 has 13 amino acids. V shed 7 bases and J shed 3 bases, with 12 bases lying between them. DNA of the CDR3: TGTGCCAGCACCCGCGGAGGAGACACTGAAGCTTTCTTT. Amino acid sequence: CASTRGGDTEAFF.

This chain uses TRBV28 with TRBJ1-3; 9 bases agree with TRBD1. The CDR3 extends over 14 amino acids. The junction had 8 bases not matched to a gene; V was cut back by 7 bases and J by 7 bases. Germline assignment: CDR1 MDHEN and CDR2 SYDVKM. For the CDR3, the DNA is TGTGCCAGCAAGGGACAGGGAGAACGGAACACCATATATTTT. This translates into CASKGQGERNTIYF.

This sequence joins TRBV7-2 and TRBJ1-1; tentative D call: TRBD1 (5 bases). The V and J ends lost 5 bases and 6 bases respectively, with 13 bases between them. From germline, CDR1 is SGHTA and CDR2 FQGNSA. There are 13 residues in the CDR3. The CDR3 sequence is CASSPRWGAEAFF. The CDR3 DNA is TGTGCCAGCAGCCCCCGATGGGGGGCTGAAGCTTTCTTT.

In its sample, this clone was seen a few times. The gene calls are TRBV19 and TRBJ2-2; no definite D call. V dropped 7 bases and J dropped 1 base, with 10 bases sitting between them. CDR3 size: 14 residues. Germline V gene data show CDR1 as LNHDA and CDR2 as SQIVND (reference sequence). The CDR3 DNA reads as TGTGCCAGTAACGGCGGCTGGAACACCGGGGAGCTGTTTTTT. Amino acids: CASNGGWNTGELFF.

The CDR3 region is CASSLWPSGGYEQYF. Here the CDR3 DNA reads TGTGCCAGCAGTTTATGGCCTAGCGGGGGGTACGAGCAGTACTTC. The chain couples TRBV27 to TRBJ2-7; 11 nucleotides align to TRBD2. The CDR3 loop spans 15 amino acids. Germline trimming cut 1 base from V and 4 bases from J; bases unmatched to any gene: 3. In germline, CDR1 is MNHEY, CDR2 SMNVEV (reference sequence).

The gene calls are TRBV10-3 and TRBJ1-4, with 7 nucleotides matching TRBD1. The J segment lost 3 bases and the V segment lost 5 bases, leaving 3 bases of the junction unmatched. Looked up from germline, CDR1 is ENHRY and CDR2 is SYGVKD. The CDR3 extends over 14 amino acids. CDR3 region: CAISPGQSNEKLFF. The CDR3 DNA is TGTGCCATCAGTCCGGGACAGTCTAATGAAAAACTGTTTTTT.